Reported below is one TCR beta chain. The sample belongs to a study of blood T cell repertoires in COVID-19. Overall study context: The United States, Italy and Spain were the sources of the acute and convalescent COVID-19 samples. T cells, B-cell-depleted T cells, or PBMCs supplied cDNA or gDNA.

The V and J ends lost 2 bases and 7 bases respectively, with 17 bases between them. The CDR3 spans 15 residues. Germline lookup yields CDR1 SGHTA and CDR2 FQGNSA. Methods used by the authors: Estimates of nucleated cell counts were drawn from the amplification of reference gene primers. Clones were sequenced by immunoSEQ multiplex PCR, and TCRdb holds only the in-frame ones, with some missing. V and J calls and clone size are those listed in that table; D and trimming were worked out from the DNA. The top ten clones hold about an eighth of a sample with about 210,000 clones, more than 75% of them seen once.

Sample: peripheral blood. The TCR originated in a woman between 40 and 50 years old with acute or convalescent COVID-19. V usage is TRBV7-2 and J usage is TRBJ2-5; possibly TRBD1 for D (6 bases). This CDR3 is CASSLRRAQGRTQYF. CDR3 nucleotide sequence: TGTGCCAGCAGCTTACGCCGGGCCCAGGGGAGGACCCAGTACTTC.